The rows below give T cell receptor beta chains drawn from one sample of a study of T-cell memory formation after mild COVID-19. TCRdb reanalysed the 5' RACE reads using MiXCR and keeps one entry per CDR3 protein. The table records 220,000 or so distinct CDR3 sequences, 9.5% of them present only once. The sequenced sample consisted of PBMCs or a T cell subset sorted from them (not recorded which). These receptor sequences come from a man younger than 35 who had mild COVID-19 (a few samples of this study predate the infection). Cell type and time point are not known. Both conserved end residues are part of each CDR3. The D gene is left open where the match is weak. Clone size is stated in some rows and not others, as once, few, many or a class when expanded.

NA few TRBJ1-5 TRBV20-1 TGCAGTGCTAGACAGGCGGAATATAGCAATCAGCCCCAGCATTTT CSARQAEYSNQPQHF
TRBD1 few TRBJ2-7 TRBV5-1 TGCGCCAGCAAACGGGACAGGGTAAGGGGCGAGCAGTACTTC CASKRDRVRGEQYF
TRBD1 NA TRBJ2-7 TRBV7-2 TGTGCCAGCAGCTCGCACGGGGACAGGAGCCTGGAGCAGTACTTC CASSSHGDRSLEQYF
NA few TRBJ1-2 TRBV7-9 TGTGCCAGCAGCACCGGACAGTACTATGGCTACACCTTC CASSTGQYYGYTF
TRBD1 many TRBJ1-1 TRBV12-3/TRBV12-4 TGTGCCAGCAGTGACCCAGGGGGAAAAGGGCTCAGCGGTGAAGCTTTCTTT CASSDPGGKGLSGEAFF
NA few TRBJ2-5 TRBV7-2 TGTGCCAGCGAACGGGGGAACCAAGAGACCCAGTACTTC CASERGNQETQYF
TRBD1 many TRBJ2-5 TRBV7-2 TGTGCCAGCAGCTTAGTGGCAGGGACAGGGGAAGAGACCCAGTACTTC CASSLVAGTGEETQYF
NA many TRBJ2-7 TRBV12-3/TRBV12-4 TGTGCCAGCAGTTGGGAAGGGGGCTACGAGCAGTACTTC CASSWEGGYEQYF
NA NA TRBJ2-5 TRBV15 TGTGCCACCAGCAGATCCCGCACAGGGCTCCAAGAGACCCAGTACTTC CATSRSRTGLQETQYF
NA NA TRBJ2-7 TRBV19 TGTGCCAGTAGTAACGGCGAGGGGAAATACGAGCAGTACTTC CASSNGEGKYEQYF
NA NA TRBJ2-7 TRBV10-1 TGCGCCAGCATGGCACCTGGCTCCTACGAGCAGTACTTC CASMAPGSYEQYF
NA many TRBJ1-1 TRBV5-1 TGCGCCAGCGGTTCATATGGTGAAGCTTTCTTT CASGSYGEAFF
TRBD1 NA TRBJ2-7 TRBV7-6 TGTGCCAGCAGGGGGACAGGGGTTGACGAGCAGTACTTC CASRGTGVDEQYF
NA many TRBJ2-5 TRBV7-2 TGTGCCAGCAGCTTAGACCAGGAAGAGACCCAGTACTTC CASSLDQEETQYF
NA few TRBJ1-6 TRBV7-6 TGTGCCAGCAGCTTAGAGACAGGAGGGCAATCACCCCTCCACTTT CASSLETGGQSPLHF
NA NA TRBJ1-1 TRBV18 TGTGCCAGCTCAGTACAAGATCTGAACACTGAAGCTTTCTTT CASSVQDLNTEAFF
TRBD2 medium-sized TRBJ2-3 TRBV24-1 TGTGCCACCAGTGATCCACTAGCGCTCGTTGGAGCAGATACGCAGTATTTT CATSDPLALVGADTQYF
NA few TRBJ1-6 TRBV5-1 TGCGCCAGCAGTGTCTCAGCCAGCTCCTATAATTCACCCCTCCACTTT CASSVSASSYNSPLHF
NA NA TRBJ2-3 TRBV5-4 TGTGCCAGCAGCTTGGCGCCAGGGGTCAGCACAGATACGCAGTATTTT CASSLAPGVSTDTQYF
NA NA TRBJ1-1 TRBV29-1 TGCAGCGTTGTTGTAGGAGACAACACTGAAGCTTTCTTT CSVVVGDNTEAFF
TRBD1 NA TRBJ1-2 TRBV7-9 TGTGCCAGCAGCGGGCGGTACCCCGGGACAGGGTCCTATGGCTACACCTTC CASSGRYPGTGSYGYTF
NA NA TRBJ2-3 TRBV29-1 TGCAGCTACCGGGGTGGATATACGCAGTATTTT CSYRGGYTQYF
TRBD2 NA TRBJ2-2 TRBV4-3 TGCGCCAGCAGCGTACTAGCGGGGGCCGACACCGGGGAGCTGTTTTTT CASSVLAGADTGELFF